These 5 T cell receptor beta chains share one sample of origin, sequenced in a study of shared clonotypes between healthy human individuals. Clones were sequenced by immunoSEQ multiplex PCR, and TCRdb holds only the in-frame ones, with some missing. The sample shows nearly 750,000 clones, about two thirds of them seen only once. What was sequenced was memory CD4+ T cells sorted from blood. As for subset: CD45RA-negative fraction. The receptors stem from a woman aged 25 to 39 in good health.

Notes on this clone: This specimen includes other DNA sequences encoding the same CDR3. V gene TRBV5-1 combines with J gene TRBJ1-1, with D possibly matching TRBD1 (6 bases). V was clipped by 4 bases and J by 4 bases, with 11 bases between them. This CDR3 spans 13 amino acids. Looked up from germline, CDR1 is SGHRS and CDR2 is YFSETQ. CDR3 sequence (DNA): TGCGCCAGCAGCCAGGGGCACGGCACTGAAGCTTTCTTT. It specifies CASSQGHGTEAFF.

This clone appeared a few times. V usage is TRBV2 and J usage is TRBJ1-5; the D gene is possibly TRBD1 (6 bases). This CDR3 has 13 residues. V was pared by 6 bases and J by 6 bases, with 12 bases between. Looked up from germline, CDR1 is SNHLY and CDR2 is FYNNEI. The CDR3 here is CASSPDRSQPQHF. The CDR3 DNA is TGTGCCAGCAGCCCGGACAGATCTCAGCCCCAGCATTTT.

The chain links TRBV10-1 to TRBJ2-1, with a weak D call TRBD2 (5 bases). Between the trimmed V and J ends, which lost 3 bases and 3 bases, there was a span of 9 bases. The germline gives CDR1 WNHNN, CDR2 SYGVQD (reference sequence). The CDR3 is 14 amino acids. CDR3 in DNA: TGCGCCAGCAGTGATGGTAGCGTCTACAATGAGCAGTTCTTC. Encoded protein: CASSDGSVYNEQFF.

The genes are TRBV2 and TRBJ2-5; 7 bases are shared with TRBD1. Germline CDR1 reads SNHLY; CDR2 reads FYNNEI. The CDR3 sequence is 13 residues long. After removal of 8 bases from V and 5 bases from J, the junction contained 8 bases not matched to a gene. CDR3 residues: CASLLGGYETQYF. The CDR3 DNA is TGTGCCAGCTTGTTAGGGGGCTATGAGACCCAGTACTTC. The whole variable domain, remainder taken from reference TRBV2 and TRBJ2-5, is EPEVTQTPSHQVTQMGQEVILRCVPISNHLYFYWYRQILGQKVEFLVSFYNNEISEKSEIFDDQFSVERPDGSNFTLKIRSTKLEDSAMYFCASLLGGYETQYFGPGTRLLVL.

The chain carries TRBV7-6 and TRBJ2-3, with 7 bases aligning to TRBD2. V shed 6 bases and J 4 bases; nucleotides not matched to a gene: 13. The CDR3 has 16 residues. Germline-derived CDR1 and CDR2 are SGHVS and FNYEAQ. CDR3 sequence: CASRLTSDPISDTQYF. CDR3 coding DNA: TGTGCCAGCAGGCTTACTAGCGACCCTATCTCAGATACGCAGTATTTT.